This T cell receptor (beta chain) comes out of a study of cytomegalovirus exposure and HLA in healthy donors. This PCR relied on a set of 60 Vbeta primers and 13 Jbeta primers. Assay: immunoSEQ multiplex PCR; the TCRdb copy retains only in-frame clones and omits some. The table lists about 300,000 clones, roughly 85% of them singletons. The germline gives CDR1 MNHEY, CDR2 SVGAGI. The V end was cut by 0 bases, the J end by 4 bases, with 9 bases between. The CDR3 is 15 amino acids. The V call is TRBV6-5, the J call TRBJ2-2; no definite D call. This TCR was recovered from a middle-aged man in good health and CMV-seropositive. Sequencing was performed on PBMCs. CDR3 sequence reads: CASSYSRLFTGELFF. DNA for the CDR3: TGTGCCAGCAGTTACTCGAGACTCTTCACCGGGGAGCTGTTTTTT.